The 4 T cell receptor beta chains given below trace back to one sample, sequenced in a study of blood T cell repertoires in COVID-19. The table came from immunoSEQ multiplex PCR; TCRdb's copy has only in-frame clones and leaves some out. This table has some 150,000 clones, just under 85% appearing once. Source material: PBMCs or T cells enriched from blood (not recorded which). The receptors here all came from a man aged 50 or older who had recovered from COVID-19.

This clone has only one observation. This chain links TRBV10-3 with TRBJ2-5, with 12 bases identical to TRBD2. Germline V gene data show CDR1 as ENHRY and CDR2 as SYGVKD. The V segment lost 0 bases and the J segment 4 bases; nucleotides outside the gene matches: 9. CDR3 length: 18 residues. The CDR3 loop reads CAISESIRTSGVGETQYF. DNA for the CDR3: TGTGCCATCAGTGAGTCGATTAGGACTAGCGGGGTAGGAGAGACCCAGTACTTC.

The chain joins TRBV2 to TRBJ2-1; D unclear. Germline V gives CDR1 SNHLY, CDR2 FYNNEI. Trimming stripped 4 bases from V and 2 bases from J, with 9 bases between. The CDR3 spans 14 residues. CDR3 bases: TGTGCCAGCAGTGGTGGCAGGACCTACAATGAGCAGTTCTTC. Amino acids: CASSGGRTYNEQFF.

The CDR3 DNA reads TGCAGCGTAACAACCGGGACAGGTAACACTGAAGCTTTCTTT. Protein sequence: CSVTTGTGNTEAFF. The chain joins TRBV29-1 to TRBJ1-1; 8 bases are a match to TRBD1. The CDR3 runs to 14 residues. Germline CDR1 SQVTM, CDR2 ANQGSEA. Trimming cost V 6 bases and J 2 bases; bases outside gene matches: 8.

V and J are TRBV11-2 and TRBJ2-3; D unclear. This CDR3 contains 15 residues. Per the germline V gene, CDR1 is SGHAT and CDR2 is FQNNGV. V lost 0 bases and J 2 bases, leaving 9 bases between the germline ends. The CDR3 DNA sequence: TGTGCCAGCAGCTTAGACCGCGGAACCACAGATACGCAGTATTTT. It encodes CASSLDRGTTDTQYF.